This T cell receptor beta chain was profiled in a study of radiotherapy plus CTLA-4 blockade in lung cancer. The overall study: Roughly 17% of patients responded objectively, and about 32% achieved disease control.

A word on this clone: What it recognizes is unknown.

Regarding the study as a whole: Among blood TCR repertoires after radiotherapy plus ipilimumab, tumor-derived clones expanded. Early clonal dynamics of blood T cells, together with interferon-beta, were reported as the best response predictor.

Those with chemo-refractory metastatic non-small-cell lung cancer were treated with focal radiation combined with CTLA-4 blockade using ipilimumab. The repertoire was sequenced with immunoSEQ multiplex PCR; TCRdb's copy has only in-frame clones and lacks some. In the table there are tens of thousands of clones, around 70% of which are singletons. CDR1 and CDR2 (germline): MGHDK, SYGVNS. CDR3 length: 12 residues. Trimming shortened V by 8 bases and J by 6 bases, and 13 bases separated the two germline ends. The chain links TRBV25-1 to TRBJ1-2; possibly TRBD1 for D (5 bases). Sample: peripheral blood, taken from a patient treated with radiotherapy plus ipilimumab. The TCR originated in a human donor with non-small cell lung cancer who had stable disease on radiotherapy plus ipilimumab. The CDR3 protein is CASQGPYHGYTF. CDR3 nucleotide sequence: TGTGCCAGCCAGGGACCGTACCATGGCTACACCTTC.